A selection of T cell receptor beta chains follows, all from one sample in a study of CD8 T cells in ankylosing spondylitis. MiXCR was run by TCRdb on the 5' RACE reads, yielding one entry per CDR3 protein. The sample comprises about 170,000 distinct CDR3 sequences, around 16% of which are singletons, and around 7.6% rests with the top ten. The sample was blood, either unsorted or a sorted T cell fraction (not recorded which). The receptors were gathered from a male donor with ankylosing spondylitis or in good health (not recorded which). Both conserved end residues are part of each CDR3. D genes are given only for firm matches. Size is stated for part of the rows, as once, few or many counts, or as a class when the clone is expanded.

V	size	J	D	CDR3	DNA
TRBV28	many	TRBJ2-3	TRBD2	CASALLAGVTDTQYF	TGTGCCAGCGCGTTACTAGCGGGGGTAACAGATACGCAGTATTTT
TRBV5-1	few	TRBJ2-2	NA	CASNRGNTGELFF	TGCGCCAGCAACCGGGGGAACACCGGGGAGCTGTTTTTT
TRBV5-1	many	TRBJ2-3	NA	CASSLAGGRDTQYF	TGCGCCAGCAGCTTGGCCGGGGGGCGGGATACGCAGTATTTT
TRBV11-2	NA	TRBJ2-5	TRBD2	CASSWRRLAGEETQYF	TGTGCCAGCAGCTGGCGCCGACTAGCGGGAGAAGAGACCCAGTACTTC
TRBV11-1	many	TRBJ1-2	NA	CASSLTPIQADGYTF	TGTGCCAGCAGCTTAACTCCTATACAGGCGGACGGCTACACCTTC
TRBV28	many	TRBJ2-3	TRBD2	CASRKGLAGPASTDTQYF	TGTGCCAGCAGAAAGGGACTAGCGGGACCGGCTAGCACAGATACGCAGTATTTT
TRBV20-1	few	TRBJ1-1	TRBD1	CSARGQGVRVKTF	TGCAGTGCTCGCGGACAGGGGGTTAGGGTTAAAACTTTT
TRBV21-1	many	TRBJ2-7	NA	CASSTTDSSNEQYF	TGTGCCAGCAGCACAACGGACTCCTCCAACGAGCAGTACTTC
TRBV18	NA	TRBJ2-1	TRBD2	CASSPTSGRVVLVHNEQFF	TGTGCCAGCTCACCGACTAGCGGGAGAGTAGTGTTGGTTCACAATGAGCAGTTCTTC
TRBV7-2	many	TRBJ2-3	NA	CASSPTTSTDTQYF	TGTGCCAGCAGCCCGACTACTAGCACAGATACGCAGTATTTT
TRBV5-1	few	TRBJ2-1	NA	CASSLFLEGPYNEQFF	TGCGCCAGCAGCTTATTCCTCGAGGGACCCTACAATGAGCAGTTCTTC
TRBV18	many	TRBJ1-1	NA	CASSSTVNTEAFF	TGTGCCAGCTCATCGACCGTGAACACTGAAGCTTTCTTT
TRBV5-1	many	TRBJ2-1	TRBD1	CASSRGQGNYNEQFF	TGCGCCAGCAGCCGGGGACAGGGGAACTACAATGAGCAGTTCTTC
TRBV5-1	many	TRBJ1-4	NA	CASKAFATNEKLFF	TGCGCCAGCAAGGCATTCGCAACTAATGAAAAACTGTTTTTT
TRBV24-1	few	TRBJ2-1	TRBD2	CATSDLSAGGPHNEQFF	TGTGCCACCAGTGATTTGTCGGCGGGAGGGCCCCACAATGAGCAGTTCTTC
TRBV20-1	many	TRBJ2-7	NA	CSARDARGANYEQYF	TGCAGTGCTAGAGATGCCCGGGGGGCCAACTACGAGCAGTACTTC
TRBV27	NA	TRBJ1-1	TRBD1	CASSPTTGPLEAEAFF	TGTGCCAGCAGTCCCACGACAGGGCCCCTTGAGGCTGAAGCTTTCTTT
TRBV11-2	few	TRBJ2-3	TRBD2	CASSPGTSGSADTQYF	TGTGCCAGCAGCCCGGGGACTAGCGGGAGCGCAGATACGCAGTATTTT
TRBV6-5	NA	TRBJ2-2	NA	CASSYSRGAPNTGELFF	TGTGCCAGCAGTTACTCGAGAGGGGCGCCCAACACCGGGGAGCTGTTTTTT
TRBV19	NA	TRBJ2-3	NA	CASSITGARASTDTQYF	TGTGCCAGTAGTATAACCGGCGCCCGTGCTAGCACAGATACGCAGTATTTT
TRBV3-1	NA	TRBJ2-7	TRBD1	CASSPGTGGEYEQYF	TGTGCCAGCAGCCCTGGGACAGGAGGGGAATACGAGCAGTACTTC
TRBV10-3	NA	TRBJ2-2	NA	CAISESGVANTGELFF	TGTGCCATCAGTGAGTCGGGGGTCGCGAACACCGGGGAGCTGTTTTTT
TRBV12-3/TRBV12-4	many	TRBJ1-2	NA	CASIVGGPNYGYTF	TGTGCCAGCATTGTAGGGGGTCCAAACTATGGCTACACCTTC
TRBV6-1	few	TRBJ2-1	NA	CASSGKYNEQFF	TGTGCCAGCAGTGGAAAGTACAATGAGCAGTTCTTC
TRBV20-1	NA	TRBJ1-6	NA	CSARDIGAGERNSPLHF	TGCAGTGCTAGAGATATAGGGGCAGGGGAACGGAATTCACCCCTCCACTTT
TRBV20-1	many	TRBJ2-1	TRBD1	CSVTKVETGWFGEQFF	TGCAGTGTCACTAAGGTGGAGACAGGGTGGTTCGGTGAGCAGTTCTTC
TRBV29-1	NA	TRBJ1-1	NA	CSVHPWGNTEAFF	TGCAGCGTTCACCCCTGGGGGAACACTGAAGCTTTCTTT
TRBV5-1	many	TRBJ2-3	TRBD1	CASSLDGTGGADTQYF	TGCGCCAGCAGCTTGGATGGGACAGGGGGCGCGGATACGCAGTATTTT
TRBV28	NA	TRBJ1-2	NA	CASSLGVWAYGYTF	TGTGCCAGCAGTTTGGGGGTCTGGGCCTATGGCTACACCTTC
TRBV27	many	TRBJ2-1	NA	CASSLAAGSYNEQFF	TGTGCCAGCAGCTTGGCGGCGGGATCCTACAATGAGCAGTTCTTC
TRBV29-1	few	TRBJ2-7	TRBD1	CSVEGTGTDYEQYF	TGCAGCGTTGAAGGGACAGGGACTGACTACGAGCAGTACTTC
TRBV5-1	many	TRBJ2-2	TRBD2	CASSLSGGSNTGELFF	TGCGCCAGCAGCCTTAGCGGGGGATCGAACACCGGGGAGCTGTTTTTT
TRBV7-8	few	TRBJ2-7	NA	CASSLGRDLTLPEQYF	TGTGCCAGCAGCTTGGGCCGGGACTTGACTCTTCCCGAGCAGTACTTC
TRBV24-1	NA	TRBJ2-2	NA	CATSEITGIPNTGELFF	TGTGCCACCAGTGAGATAACAGGGATACCGAACACCGGGGAGCTGTTTTTT
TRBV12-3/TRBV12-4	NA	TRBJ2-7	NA	CASSFSPYEQYF	TGTGCCAGCAGTTTTTCTCCCTACGAGCAGTACTTC
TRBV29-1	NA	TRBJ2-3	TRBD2	CSVEAGTSVPDTQYF	TGCAGCGTTGAAGCCGGGACTAGCGTCCCAGATACGCAGTATTTT
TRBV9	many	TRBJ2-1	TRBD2	CASSAGGLAGVSEQFF	TGTGCCAGCAGCGCCGGGGGACTAGCGGGAGTAAGTGAGCAGTTCTTC
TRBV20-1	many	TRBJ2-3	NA	CSASPDRRSTDTQYF	TGCAGTGCTAGTCCCGACCGGAGATCCACAGATACGCAGTATTTT
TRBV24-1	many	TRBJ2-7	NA	CATSDAYEQYF	TGTGCCACCAGTGATGCCTACGAGCAGTACTTC
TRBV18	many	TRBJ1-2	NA	CASSPKWEANYGYTF	TGTGCCAGCTCACCCAAGTGGGAAGCTAACTATGGCTACACCTTC
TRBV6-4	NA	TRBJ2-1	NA	CASSAQTSSYNEQFF	TGTGCCAGCAGTGCCCAGACTAGCTCCTACAATGAGCAGTTCTTC
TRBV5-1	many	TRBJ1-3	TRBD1	CASSRQTGLADTIYF	TGCGCCAGCAGCCGCCAGACAGGGTTGGCGGACACCATATATTTT
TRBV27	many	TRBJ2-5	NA	CASRRPGPIGETQYF	TGTGCCAGCAGACGACCGGGCCCTATAGGAGAGACCCAGTACTTC
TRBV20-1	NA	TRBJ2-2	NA	CSARVPGTNTGELFF	TGCAGTGCTAGAGTTCCGGGAACGAACACCGGGGAGCTGTTTTTT
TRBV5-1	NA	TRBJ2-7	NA	CASSLVTGSSYEQYF	TGCGCCAGCAGCTTGGTCACAGGGAGCTCCTACGAGCAGTACTTC
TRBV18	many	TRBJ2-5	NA	CASSPGTDTETQYF	TGTGCCAGCTCACCCGGGACCGACACTGAGACCCAGTACTTC
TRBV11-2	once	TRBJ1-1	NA	CASSLAAGDWTGTEAFF	TGTGCCAGCAGCTTAGCCGCAGGCGATTGGACGGGCACTGAAGCTTTCTTT
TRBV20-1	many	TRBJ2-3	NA	CSARDSAPRVDF	TGCAGTGCTAGAGATTCGGCGCCTCGGGTGGATTTT
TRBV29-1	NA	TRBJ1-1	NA	CSALRGDWGSTTEAFF	TGCAGCGCCCTCCGGGGGGACTGGGGCTCGACCACTGAAGCTTTCTTT
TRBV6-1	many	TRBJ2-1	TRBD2	CASSPRAGGGSSYNEQFF	TGTGCCAGCAGTCCGCGAGCGGGAGGCGGGAGCTCCTACAATGAGCAGTTCTTC
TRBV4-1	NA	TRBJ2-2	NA	CASSQAQLTGELFF	TGCGCCAGCAGCCAAGCTCAACTCACCGGGGAGCTGTTTTTT
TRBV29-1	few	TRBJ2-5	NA	CSVVLAGYQETQYF	TGCAGCGTTGTCCTGGCGGGGTACCAAGAGACCCAGTACTTC